This TCR beta chain was obtained from a study of control samples from healthy donors and cancer patients. The table came from immunoSEQ multiplex PCR; TCRdb's copy has only in-frame clones and leaves some out. The sample lists roughly 130,000 clones; nearly 90% were seen once. The clonotype was recovered from a man aged 50 to 59 in good health. Material for sequencing was blood.

CDR3 region: CASNLRLGVGGYTF. The CDR3 region has the DNA TGTGCCAGCAATTTGAGGCTGGGGGTGGGCGGCTACACCTTC. V gene TRBV2 combines with J gene TRBJ1-2; the D gene is possibly TRBD1 (5 bases). The CDR3 runs to 14 residues. Germline V CDR1 and CDR2: SNHLY, FYNNEI. The V end was cut by 7 bases, the J end by 8 bases, with 20 bases between.